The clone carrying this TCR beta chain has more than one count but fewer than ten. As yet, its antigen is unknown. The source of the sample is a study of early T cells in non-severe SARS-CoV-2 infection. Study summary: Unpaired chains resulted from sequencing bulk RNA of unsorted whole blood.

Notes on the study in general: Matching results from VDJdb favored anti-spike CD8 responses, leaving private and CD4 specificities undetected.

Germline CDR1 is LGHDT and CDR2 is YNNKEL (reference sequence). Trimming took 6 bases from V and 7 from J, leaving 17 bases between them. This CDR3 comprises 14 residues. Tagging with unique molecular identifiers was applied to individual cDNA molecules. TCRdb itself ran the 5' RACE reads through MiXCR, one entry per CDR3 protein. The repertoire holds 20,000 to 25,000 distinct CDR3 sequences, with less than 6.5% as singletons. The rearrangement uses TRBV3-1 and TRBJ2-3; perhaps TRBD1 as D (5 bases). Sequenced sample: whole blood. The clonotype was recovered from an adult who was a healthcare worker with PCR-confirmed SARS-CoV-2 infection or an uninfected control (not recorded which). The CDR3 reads CASSTTGAGNTQYF. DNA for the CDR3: TGTGCCAGCAGTACGACTGGGGCTGGTAATACGCAGTATTTT.